The source of this T cell receptor (beta chain) is a study of regulatory dendritic cells for organ transplantation (dated by TCRdb to the late 2010s). Notes on the research overall: To make regulatory dendritic cells, monocytes were cultured with vitamin D3 on days 0 and 4, plus IL-10 on day 4. On day 6, LPS was added to the DC cultures to test how the DCs responded to a strong maturation-inducing agent. Before and after allostimulation with regulatory or mature dendritic cells, TCRbeta repertoires were sequenced from sorted naive and memory CD4+ and CD8+ T cells. What the authors observed across the whole study: The repertoires of naive CD4+ and CD8+ T cells were highly diverse, while memory cell repertoires were less diverse, with memory CD8+ cells being the most oligoclonal. Sequencing was done in only two subjects, and the authors reported considerable heterogeneity between individuals in the alloreactive memory CD8+ T cell pool. Of the resting subsets, memory CD8+ T cells had the largest number of alloreactive TCR clonotypes. Allostimulation expanded memory CD8+ clones in both subjects, but regulatory dendritic cells appeared to induce more limited expansion than mature dendritic cells.

This clone was observed once. Its antigen specificity is not known. No base quality information exists; no much larger clone differs at one position. The germline V gene specifies SGDLS as CDR1 and YYNGEE as CDR2. The CDR3 runs 16 residues from the cysteine to the phenylalanine. Only the CDR3 DNA is retained, 48 bases long and in frame from the first base. V has 4 bases trimmed and J has 1 base trimmed; junction bases matching no gene number 5. Sorted T cell subsets were CFSE-labeled and co-cultured for around five days with allogeneic regulatory or mature dendritic cells at a 1:10 DC:T ratio. FACS was used to sort CD4+ or CD8+ cells into naive T cells (CD45RA+) and memory T cells (CD45RO+). The T cells used for TCR sequencing were obtained from two healthy control subjects. Genomic DNA was extracted with the Qiagen DNeasy Blood & Tissue Kit. The TCRbeta CDR3 regions were amplified in a multiplexed two-step PCR with Vbeta-specific forward primers and Jbeta-specific reverse primers. Through the immunoSEQ service, TCRbeta libraries were sequenced on an Illumina instrument. In the source study's methods: IMGT annotation was used to assign V, D and J genes, and synthetic CDR3 analogues were used to correct counts for multiplex PCR bias. The immunoSEQ Analyzer calculated repertoire clonality as one minus the normalized Shannon entropy. Whether a clone counted as expanded was decided by Fisher's exact test with Benjamini-Hochberg false discovery rate control and a two-tailed cutoff of P<0.01. TCRdb retrieved this table from immuneACCESS and kept in-frame rearrangements only. Not all clones are present; in checked studies, unresolved V genes account for under half, and no reason is known for the remainder. The V and J calls and clone size were taken over from that table, and D and trimming were inferred from the DNA. The sample table shows under 4,500 clones, and 60% are seen once. The ten largest make up 17% of the sample.

The chain couples TRBV9 to TRBJ2-5; 12 central nucleotides agree with TRBD2. The TCR sequence derives from a human donor in good health. Sample: memory CD8+ T cells from blood cultured with regulatory dendritic cells. The cell subset or site tag for this specimen amounts to: CD45RO+ memory T cells. The CDR3 protein: CASSRTSGGSQETQYF. In nucleotides, the sequence is TGTGCCAGCAGCAGAACTAGCGGGGGGTCCCAAGAGACCCAGTACTTC. The entire variable domain, with the stretches around the CDR3 drawn from the reference TRBV9 and TRBJ2-5 proteins, is DSGVTQTPKHLITATGQRVTLRCSPRSGDLSVYWYQQSLDQGLQFLIQYYNGEERAKGNILERFSAQQFPDLHSELNLSSLELGDSALYFCASSRTSGGSQETQYFGPGTRLLVL.